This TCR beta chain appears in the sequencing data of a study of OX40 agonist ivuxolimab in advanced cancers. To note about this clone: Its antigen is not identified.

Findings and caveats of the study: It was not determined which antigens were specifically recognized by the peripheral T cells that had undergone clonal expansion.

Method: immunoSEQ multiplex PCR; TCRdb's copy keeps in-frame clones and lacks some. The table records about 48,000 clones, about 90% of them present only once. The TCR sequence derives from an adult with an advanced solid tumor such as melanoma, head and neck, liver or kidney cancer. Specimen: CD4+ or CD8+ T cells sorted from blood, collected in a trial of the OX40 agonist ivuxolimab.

The CDR3 DNA reads TGTGCCAGCAGTTACAGGGAGTATGGCTACACCTTC. Residues: CASSYREYGYTF. This chain joins TRBV6-6 and TRBJ1-2; no firm D call. The germline V gene has CDR1 MNHNY and CDR2 SVGAGI (reference sequence). Trimming took off 2 bases at V and 5 bases at J, with 6 bases between the two ends. This CDR3 region has 12 residues.